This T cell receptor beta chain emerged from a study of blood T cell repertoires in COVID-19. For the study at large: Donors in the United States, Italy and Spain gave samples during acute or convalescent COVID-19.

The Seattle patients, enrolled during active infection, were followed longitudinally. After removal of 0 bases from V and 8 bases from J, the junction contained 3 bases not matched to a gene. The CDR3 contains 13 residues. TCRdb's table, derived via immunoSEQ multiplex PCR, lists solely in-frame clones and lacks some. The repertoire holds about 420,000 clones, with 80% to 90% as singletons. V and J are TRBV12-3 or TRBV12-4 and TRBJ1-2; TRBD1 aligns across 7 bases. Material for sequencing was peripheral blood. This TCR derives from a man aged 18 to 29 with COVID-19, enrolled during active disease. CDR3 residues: CASSLAQGSGYTF. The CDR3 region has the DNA TGTGCCAGCAGTTTAGCACAGGGGAGCGGCTACACCTTC.